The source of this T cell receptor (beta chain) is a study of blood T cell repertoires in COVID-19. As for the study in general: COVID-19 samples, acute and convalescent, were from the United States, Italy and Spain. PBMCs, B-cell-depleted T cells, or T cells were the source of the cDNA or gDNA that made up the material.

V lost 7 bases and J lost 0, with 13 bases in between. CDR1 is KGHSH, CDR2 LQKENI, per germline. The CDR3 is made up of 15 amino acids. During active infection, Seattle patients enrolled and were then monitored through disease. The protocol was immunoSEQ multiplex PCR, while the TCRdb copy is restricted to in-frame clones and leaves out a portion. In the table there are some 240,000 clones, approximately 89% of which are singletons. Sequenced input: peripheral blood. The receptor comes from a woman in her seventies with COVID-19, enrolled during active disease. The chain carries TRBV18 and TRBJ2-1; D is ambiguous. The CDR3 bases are TGTGCCAGCTGTAGTACCCGCCTCTCCTACAATGAGCAGTTCTTC. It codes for CASCSTRLSYNEQFF.